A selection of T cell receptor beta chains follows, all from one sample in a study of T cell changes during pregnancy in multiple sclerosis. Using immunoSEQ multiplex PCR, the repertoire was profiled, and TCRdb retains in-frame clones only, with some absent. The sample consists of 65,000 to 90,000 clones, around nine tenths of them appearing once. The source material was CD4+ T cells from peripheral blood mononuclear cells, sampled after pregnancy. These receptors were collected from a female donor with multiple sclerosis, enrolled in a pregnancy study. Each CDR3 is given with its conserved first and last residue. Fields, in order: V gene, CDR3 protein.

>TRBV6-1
CASTDGRGRADTQYF
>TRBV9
CASSSGQNYGYTF
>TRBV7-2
CASRQDSWAYNSPLHF
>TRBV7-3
CASSTDRANTEAFF
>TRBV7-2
CASSPKRIAATDTQYF
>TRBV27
CASRSFGELFF
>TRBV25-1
CASLLEEGYQPQHF
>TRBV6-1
CASSGQFYEQYF
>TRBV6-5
CASSLLRGDEAFF
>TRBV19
CASSRSGTTGELFF
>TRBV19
CASSINGANYGYTF
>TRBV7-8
CASSSNVNQPQHF
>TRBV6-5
CASYYTGELFF
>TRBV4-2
CASSYQGVASYEQYF
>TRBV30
CAWSVRGMIAKNIQYF
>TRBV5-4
CASSLGTSGSMYTQYF
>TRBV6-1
CASSSRTGYNEKLFF
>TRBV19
CASRTQGSMVQPQHF
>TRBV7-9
CASSLARMNEKLFF
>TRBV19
CASSDQTGSPLHF
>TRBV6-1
CASRLTGWAEKLFF
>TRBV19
CASSPQGSTDTQYF
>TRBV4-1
CASSQDRVVAYGYTF
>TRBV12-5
CASGLVLDGGPYEQYF
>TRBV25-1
CASSEYRGGDGKLFF
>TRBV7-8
CASSPGPYNSPLHF
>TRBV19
CASSQRFGTGGTSNTEAFF
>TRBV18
CASSPPDMRNTEAFF
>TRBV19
CASSTQRGNEQFF
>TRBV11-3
CASSTGVAGGLGDTQYF
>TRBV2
CASREPRRGNTEAFF